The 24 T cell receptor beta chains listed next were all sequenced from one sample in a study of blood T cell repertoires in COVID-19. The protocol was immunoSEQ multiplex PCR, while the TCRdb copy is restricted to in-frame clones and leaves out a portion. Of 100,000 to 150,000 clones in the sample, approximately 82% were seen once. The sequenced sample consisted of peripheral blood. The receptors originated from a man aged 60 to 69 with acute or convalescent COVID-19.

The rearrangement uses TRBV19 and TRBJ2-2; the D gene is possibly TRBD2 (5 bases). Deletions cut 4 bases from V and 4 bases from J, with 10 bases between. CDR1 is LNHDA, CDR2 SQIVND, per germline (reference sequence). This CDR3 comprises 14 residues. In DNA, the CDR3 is TGTGCCAGTAGTACGCGGGCCACCACCGGGGAGCTGTTTTTT. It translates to CASSTRATTGELFF.

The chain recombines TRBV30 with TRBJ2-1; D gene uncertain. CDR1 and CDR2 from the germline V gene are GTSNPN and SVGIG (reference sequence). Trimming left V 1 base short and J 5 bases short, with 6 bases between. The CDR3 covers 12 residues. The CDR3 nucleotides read TGTGCCTGGAGTGAACGGGACAATGAGCAGTTCTTC. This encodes CAWSERDNEQFF.

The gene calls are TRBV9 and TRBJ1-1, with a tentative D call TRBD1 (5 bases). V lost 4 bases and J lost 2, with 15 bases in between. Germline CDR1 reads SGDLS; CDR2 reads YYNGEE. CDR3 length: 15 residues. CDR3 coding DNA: TGTGCCAGCAGCCCCCCTCCGCAGGGAAACACTGAAGCTTTCTTT. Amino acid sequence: CASSPPPQGNTEAFF. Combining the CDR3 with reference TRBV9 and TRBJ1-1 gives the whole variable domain DSGVTQTPKHLITATGQRVTLRCSPRSGDLSVYWYQQSLDQGLQFLIQYYNGEERAKGNILERFSAQQFPDLHSELNLSSLELGDSALYFCASSPPPQGNTEAFFGQGTRLTVV.

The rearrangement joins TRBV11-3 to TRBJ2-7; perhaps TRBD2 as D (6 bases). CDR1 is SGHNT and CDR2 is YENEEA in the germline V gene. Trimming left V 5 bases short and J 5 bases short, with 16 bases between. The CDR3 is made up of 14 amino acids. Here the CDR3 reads CASSPAGTLHEQYF. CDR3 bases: TGTGCCAGCAGCCCGGCAGGGACTCTCCACGAGCAGTACTTC.

CDR3 sequence (DNA): TGCGCCAGCAGCTTGGCCCAACAGGGTGGGGAACTGTTTTTT. Residues: CASSLAQQGGELFF. The chain has TRBV5-1 and TRBJ1-4; possible D gene TRBD1, 6 bases. Per germline, CDR1 SGHRS and CDR2 YFSETQ. CDR3 length: 14 amino acids. The germline V and J ends were trimmed by 0 bases and 12 bases, with 15 bases remaining between them. Variable domain in full (rest from reference TRBV5-1 and TRBJ1-4): KAGVTQTPRYLIKTRGQQVTLSCSPISGHRSVSWYQQTPGQGLQFLFEYFSETQRNKGNFPGRFSGRQFSNSRSEMNVSTLELGDSALYLCASSLAQQGGELFFGSGTQLSVL.

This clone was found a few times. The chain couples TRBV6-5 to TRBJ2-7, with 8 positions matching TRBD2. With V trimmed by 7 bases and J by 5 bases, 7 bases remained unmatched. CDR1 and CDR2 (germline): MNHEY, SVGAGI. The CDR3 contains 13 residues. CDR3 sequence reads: CASILSGRHEQYF. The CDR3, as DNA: TGTGCCAGCATTCTCAGCGGGAGACACGAGCAGTACTTC.

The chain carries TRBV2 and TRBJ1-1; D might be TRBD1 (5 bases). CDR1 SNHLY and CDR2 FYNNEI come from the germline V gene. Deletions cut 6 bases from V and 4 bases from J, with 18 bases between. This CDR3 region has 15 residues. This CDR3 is CASSPEAGGFTEAFF. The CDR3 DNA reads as TGTGCCAGCAGCCCCGAGGCGGGGGGATTCACTGAAGCTTTCTTT.

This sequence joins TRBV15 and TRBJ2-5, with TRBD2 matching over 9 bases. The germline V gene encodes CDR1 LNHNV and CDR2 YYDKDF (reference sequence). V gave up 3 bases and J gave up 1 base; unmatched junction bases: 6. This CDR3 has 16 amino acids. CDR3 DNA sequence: TGTGCCACCAGCAGCTGGGCTAGCGGGGCCCAAGAGACCCAGTACTTC. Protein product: CATSSWASGAQETQYF.

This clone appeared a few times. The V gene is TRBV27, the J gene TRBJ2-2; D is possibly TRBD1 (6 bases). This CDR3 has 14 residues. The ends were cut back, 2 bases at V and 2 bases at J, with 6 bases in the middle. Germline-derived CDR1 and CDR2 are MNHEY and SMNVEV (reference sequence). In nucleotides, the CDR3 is TGTGCCAGCAGTTTAGGGACAAACACCGGGGAGCTGTTTTTT. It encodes CASSLGTNTGELFF.

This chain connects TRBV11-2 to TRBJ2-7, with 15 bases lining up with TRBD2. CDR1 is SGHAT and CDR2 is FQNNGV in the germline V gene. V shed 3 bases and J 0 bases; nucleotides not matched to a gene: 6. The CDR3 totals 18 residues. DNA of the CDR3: TGTGCCAGCAGCTTGGGACTAGCGGGAGGCAAAAGCTCCTACGAGCAGTACTTC. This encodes CASSLGLAGGKSSYEQYF.

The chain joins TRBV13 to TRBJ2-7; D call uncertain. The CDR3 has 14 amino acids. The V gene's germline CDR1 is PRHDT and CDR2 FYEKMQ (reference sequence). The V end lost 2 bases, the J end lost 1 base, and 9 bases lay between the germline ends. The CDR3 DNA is TGTGCCAGCAGCTTATGGAGCGCTTCCTACGAGCAGTACTTC. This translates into CASSLWSASYEQYF.

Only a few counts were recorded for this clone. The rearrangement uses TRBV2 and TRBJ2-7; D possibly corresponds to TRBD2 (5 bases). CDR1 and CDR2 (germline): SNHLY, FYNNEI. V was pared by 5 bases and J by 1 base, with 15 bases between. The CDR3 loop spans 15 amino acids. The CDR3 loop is CASSIRAALSYEQYF. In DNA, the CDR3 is TGTGCCAGCAGTATAAGAGCGGCACTTTCCTACGAGCAGTACTTC.

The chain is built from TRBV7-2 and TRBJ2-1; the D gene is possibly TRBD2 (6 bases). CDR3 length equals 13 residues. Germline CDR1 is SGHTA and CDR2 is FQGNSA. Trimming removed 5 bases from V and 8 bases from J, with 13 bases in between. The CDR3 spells CASSAWRADEQFF. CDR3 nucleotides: TGTGCCAGCAGCGCCTGGAGGGCGGATGAGCAGTTCTTC.

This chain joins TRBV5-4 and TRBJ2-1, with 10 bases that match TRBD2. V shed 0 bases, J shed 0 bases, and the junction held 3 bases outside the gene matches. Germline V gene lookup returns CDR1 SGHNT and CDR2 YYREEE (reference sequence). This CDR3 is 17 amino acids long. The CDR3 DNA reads TGTGCCAGCAGCTTGGCCCGGACTAGCGGCTCCTACAATGAGCAGTTCTTC. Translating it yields CASSLARTSGSYNEQFF. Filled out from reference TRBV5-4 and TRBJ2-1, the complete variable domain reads ETGVTQSPTHLIKTRGQQVTLRCSSQSGHNTVSWYQQALGQGPQFIFQYYREEENGRGNFPPRFSGLQFPNYSSELNVNALELDDSALYLCASSLARTSGSYNEQFFGPGTRLTVL.

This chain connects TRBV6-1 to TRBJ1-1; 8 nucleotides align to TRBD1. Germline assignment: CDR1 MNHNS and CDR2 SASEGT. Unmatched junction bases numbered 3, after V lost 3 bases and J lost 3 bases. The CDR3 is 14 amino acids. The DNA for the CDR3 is TGTGCCAGCAGTGAGAACAGGGGGGACACTGAAGCTTTCTTT. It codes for CASSENRGDTEAFF.

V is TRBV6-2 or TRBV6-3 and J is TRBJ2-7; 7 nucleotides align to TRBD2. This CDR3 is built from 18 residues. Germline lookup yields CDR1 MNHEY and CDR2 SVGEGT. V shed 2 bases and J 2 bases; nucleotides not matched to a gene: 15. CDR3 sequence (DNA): TGTGCCAGCAGTTACCCCCTCAAAAGAGCTAGCGGTGCCTACGAGCAGTACTTC. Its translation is CASSYPLKRASGAYEQYF.

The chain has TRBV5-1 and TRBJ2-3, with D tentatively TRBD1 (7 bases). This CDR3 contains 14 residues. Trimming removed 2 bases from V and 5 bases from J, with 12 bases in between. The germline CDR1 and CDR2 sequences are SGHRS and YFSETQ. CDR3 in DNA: TGCGCCAGCAGCTTTCGCCAGGGGGGAGATACGCAGTATTTT. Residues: CASSFRQGGDTQYF.

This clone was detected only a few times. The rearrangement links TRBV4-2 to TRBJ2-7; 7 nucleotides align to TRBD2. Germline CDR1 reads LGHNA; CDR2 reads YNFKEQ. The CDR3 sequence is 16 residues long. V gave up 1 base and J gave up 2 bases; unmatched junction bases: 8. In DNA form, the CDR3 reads TGTGCCAGCAGCCAAGGTGGAGGGACTAACACCTACGAGCAGTACTTC. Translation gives CASSQGGGTNTYEQYF.

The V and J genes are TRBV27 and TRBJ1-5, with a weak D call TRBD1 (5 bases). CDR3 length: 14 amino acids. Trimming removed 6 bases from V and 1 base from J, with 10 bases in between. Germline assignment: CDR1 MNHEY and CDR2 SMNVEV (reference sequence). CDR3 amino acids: CASSTGASNQPQHF. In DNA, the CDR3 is TGTGCCAGCAGCACAGGCGCCAGCAATCAGCCCCAGCATTTT.

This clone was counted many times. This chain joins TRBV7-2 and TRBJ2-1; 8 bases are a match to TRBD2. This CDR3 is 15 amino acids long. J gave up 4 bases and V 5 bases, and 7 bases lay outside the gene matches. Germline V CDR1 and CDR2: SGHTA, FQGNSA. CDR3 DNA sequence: TGTGCCAGCAGCCCAAGCGGGAGCCAATACAATGAGCAGTTCTTC. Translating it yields CASSPSGSQYNEQFF.

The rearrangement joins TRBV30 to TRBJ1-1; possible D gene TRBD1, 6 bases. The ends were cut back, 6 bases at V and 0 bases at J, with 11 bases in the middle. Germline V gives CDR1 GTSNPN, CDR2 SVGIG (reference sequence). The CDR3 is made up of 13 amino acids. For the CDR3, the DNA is TGTGCCTGTGAAACAGGGATGAACACTGAAGCTTTCTTT. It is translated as CACETGMNTEAFF.

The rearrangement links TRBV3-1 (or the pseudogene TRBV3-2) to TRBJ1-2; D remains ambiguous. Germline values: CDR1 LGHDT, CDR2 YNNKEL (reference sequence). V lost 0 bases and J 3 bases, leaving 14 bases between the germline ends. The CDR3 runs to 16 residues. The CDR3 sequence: CASSQEGQTGYYGYTF. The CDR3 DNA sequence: TGTGCCAGCAGCCAAGAGGGTCAGACGGGATACTATGGCTACACCTTC.

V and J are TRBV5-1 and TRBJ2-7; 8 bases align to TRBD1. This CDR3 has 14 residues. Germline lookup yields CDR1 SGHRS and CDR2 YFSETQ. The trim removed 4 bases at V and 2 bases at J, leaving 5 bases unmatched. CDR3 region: CASSPQGAAYEQYF. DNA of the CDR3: TGCGCCAGCAGCCCCCAGGGGGCGGCCTACGAGCAGTACTTC.

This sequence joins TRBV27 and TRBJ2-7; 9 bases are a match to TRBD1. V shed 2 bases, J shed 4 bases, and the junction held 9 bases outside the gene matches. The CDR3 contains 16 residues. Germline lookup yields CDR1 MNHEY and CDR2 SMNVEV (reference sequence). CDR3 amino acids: CASSLEGGQGGYEQYF. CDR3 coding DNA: TGTGCCAGCAGTTTAGAGGGGGGACAGGGAGGGTACGAGCAGTACTTC.